This T cell receptor beta chain was obtained from a study of blood T cell repertoires in COVID-19. Study information: Material from acute and convalescent COVID-19 was sourced from the United States, Italy and Spain.

Sequencing used immunoSEQ multiplex PCR; TCRdb keeps in-frame clones, though not all of them. The sample lists approximately 160,000 clones, around 84% seen once, with nearly 8% in the top ten. CDR1 and CDR2 (germline): MNHEY, SVGAGI. The CDR3 is 15 residues long. V was pared by 8 bases and J by 2 bases, with 17 bases between. Allocation to cohorts depended on clinical history reported by the participants. The material sequenced was PBMCs or T cells enriched from blood (not recorded which). The source of this sequence is a woman in her forties or fifties who had recovered from COVID-19. The chain employs TRBV6-5 and TRBJ2-3; no clear D. CDR3 coding DNA: TGTGCCAGCTCCTCGACGCGGAAAAACACAGATACGCAGTATTTT. Amino acid sequence: CASSSTRKNTDTQYF.